This T cell receptor beta chain emerged from a study of CD8 T cells in ankylosing spondylitis. Trimming shortened V by 0 bases and J by 0 bases, and 13 bases separated the two germline ends. Germline lookup yields CDR1 SGHRS and CDR2 YFSETQ. The CDR3 has 16 residues. TCRdb re-analysed the 5' RACE reads in MiXCR, keeping a single row per CDR3 protein. Of under 150,000 distinct CDR3 sequences listed, roughly 13% were seen once; the top ten hold 2.5% to 3%. The sequenced material came from blood, either unsorted or a sorted T cell fraction (not recorded which). The sequence came from a female donor with ankylosing spondylitis or in good health (not recorded which). The rearrangement joins TRBV5-1 to TRBJ2-7, with D perhaps TRBD2 (6 bases). The CDR3 loop is CASSLEFGGSSYEQYF. Written as DNA, the CDR3 is TGCGCCAGCAGCTTGGAATTCGGAGGGAGCTCCTACGAGCAGTACTTC.